This T cell receptor beta chain was found in a study of T cell repertoires in cytomegalovirus infection. About the study: Public signatures in TCR beta pointed to CMV infection and matching HLA type. Study-wide points: Based on cumulative public TCR beta family frequency, carriers of CMV plus the relevant HLA were identified. Clonotypes of TCR beta that were HLA-C-restricted and CMV-specific dominated the ex vivo response.

MiXCR, run by TCRdb on the reads, gives a single entry per CDR3 protein. The data hold around 110,000 distinct CDR3 sequences, with around 10% observed a single time. This clonotype was found a few times. What it binds is unknown. Trimming removed 2 bases at V and 7 bases at J, with 9 bases between. CDR1 and CDR2 (germline): LGHNA, YSLEER. This CDR3 spans 13 amino acids. The sequencing input was PBMCs, sequenced either directly or after in vitro stimulation (not recorded which). This TCR was sampled from a human donor in good health (CMV status not recorded). Some clones in this sample may be carry-over from other donors' samples. The J gene is TRBJ2-1, the V gene TRBV4-3; D is undetermined. The CDR3 spells CASSQLRGNEQFF. For the CDR3, the DNA is TGCGCCAGCAGCCAATTAAGAGGAAATGAGCAGTTCTTC.